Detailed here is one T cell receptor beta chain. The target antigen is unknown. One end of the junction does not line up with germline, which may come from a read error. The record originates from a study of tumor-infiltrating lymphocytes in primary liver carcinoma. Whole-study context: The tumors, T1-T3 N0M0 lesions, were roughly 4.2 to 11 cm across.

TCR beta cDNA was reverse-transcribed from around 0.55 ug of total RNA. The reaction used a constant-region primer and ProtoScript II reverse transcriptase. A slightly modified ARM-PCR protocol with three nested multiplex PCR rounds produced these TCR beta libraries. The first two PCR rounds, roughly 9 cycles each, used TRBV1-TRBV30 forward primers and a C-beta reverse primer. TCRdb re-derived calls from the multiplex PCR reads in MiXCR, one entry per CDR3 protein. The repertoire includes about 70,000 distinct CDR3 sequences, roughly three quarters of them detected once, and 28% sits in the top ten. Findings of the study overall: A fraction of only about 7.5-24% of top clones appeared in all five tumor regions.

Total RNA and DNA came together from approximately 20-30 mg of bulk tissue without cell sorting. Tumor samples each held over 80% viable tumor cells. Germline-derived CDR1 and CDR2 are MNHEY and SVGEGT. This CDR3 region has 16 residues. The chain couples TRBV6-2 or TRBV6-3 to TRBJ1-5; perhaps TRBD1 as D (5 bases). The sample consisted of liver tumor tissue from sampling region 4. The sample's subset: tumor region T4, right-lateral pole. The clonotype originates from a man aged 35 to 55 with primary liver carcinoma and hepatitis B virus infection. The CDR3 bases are TGCGCCAGCAGTTTTGATCCAGCCTGGGGCAATCAGTCCCAGCATTTT. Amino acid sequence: CASSFDPAWGNQSQHF.